Sequencing of this T cell receptor beta chain was carried out in a study of T-cell reconstitution after alpha-beta-depleted transplantation in children. Study-wide results and caveats: It was newly produced T cells that mostly accounted for T-cell counts and diversity one year after transplant. Some patients showed high day-60 TCRbeta diversity, which derived from surviving recipient T cells and thymic progenitors. Two months or so post-transplant, alpha-beta T cells reportedly derived from several hundred expanded graft clones.

This clonotype was counted at least ten times. Its antigen remains unidentified. Preparing the TCRbeta library involved the use of unique molecular identifiers. TCRdb itself ran the PCR reads through MiXCR, one entry per CDR3 protein. This sample has hundreds of thousands of distinct CDR3 sequences, with around 13% found just once. The V end lost 2 bases, the J end lost 1 base, and 6 bases lay between the germline ends. This CDR3 contains 14 residues. Germline V CDR1 and CDR2: KGHDR, SFDVKD. Specimen: PBMCs, collected before TCRalphabeta/CD19-depleted stem cell transplant. This receptor was identified in a girl aged 2 to 10 with congenital amegakaryocytic thrombocytopenia, due to receive a stem cell transplant. The rearrangement joins TRBV24-1 to TRBJ2-3; no definite D call. The CDR3: CATSDYQGTDTQYF. The CDR3 bases are TGTGCCACCAGTGATTATCAGGGCACAGATACGCAGTATTTT.